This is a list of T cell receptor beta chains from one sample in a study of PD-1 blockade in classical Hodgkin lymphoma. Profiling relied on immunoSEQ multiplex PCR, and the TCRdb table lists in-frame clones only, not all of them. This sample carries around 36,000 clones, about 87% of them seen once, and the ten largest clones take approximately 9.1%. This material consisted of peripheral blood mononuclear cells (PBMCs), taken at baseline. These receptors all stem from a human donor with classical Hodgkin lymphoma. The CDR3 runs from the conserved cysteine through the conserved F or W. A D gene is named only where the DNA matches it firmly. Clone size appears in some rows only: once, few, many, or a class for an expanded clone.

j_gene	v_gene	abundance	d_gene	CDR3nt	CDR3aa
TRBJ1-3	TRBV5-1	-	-	TGCGCCAGCAGCTTGCAGGCGAGCTCTGGAAACACCATATATTTT	CASSLQASSGNTIYF
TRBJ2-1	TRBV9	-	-	TGTGCCAGCAGCGACCCCCACAGGGCCCCGGGGGGCAATGAGCAGTTCTTC	CASSDPHRAPGGNEQFF
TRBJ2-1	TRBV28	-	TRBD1	TGTGCCAGCAGTTGGGGACAGGGTTACTACAATGAGCAGTTCTTC	CASSWGQGYYNEQFF
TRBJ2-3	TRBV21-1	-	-	TGTGCCAGCAGCAAAGGAGGACAGCGGCTGACAGATACGCAGTATTTT	CASSKGGQRLTDTQYF
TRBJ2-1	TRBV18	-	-	TGTGCCAGCTCCCCATCGCATAACAATGAGCAGTTCTTC	CASSPSHNNEQFF
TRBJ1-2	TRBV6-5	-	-	TGTGCCAGCAGTCGGGGGGTAGGTGGCTACACCTTC	CASSRGVGGYTF
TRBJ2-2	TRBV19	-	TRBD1	TGTGCCAGTAGTATCCTCGGCGGAGGACAGGGTAGGGCCGGGGAGCTGTTTTTT	CASSILGGGQGRAGELFF
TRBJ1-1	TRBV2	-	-	TGTGCCAGCAGTGAAGCTCCTCCGGGACACCTCACTGAAGCTTTCTTT	CASSEAPPGHLTEAFF
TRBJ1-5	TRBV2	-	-	TGTGCCAGCAGTTCAGGGTATAGCAATCAGCCCCAGCATTTT	CASSSGYSNQPQHF
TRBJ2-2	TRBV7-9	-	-	TGTGCCAGCAGCTACAGGTCCGGGGAGCTGTTTTTT	CASSYRSGELFF
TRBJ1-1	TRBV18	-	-	TGTGCCAGCTCACCACCGGGGGACACTGAAGCTTTCTTT	CASSPPGDTEAFF
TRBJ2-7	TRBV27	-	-	TGTGCCAGCAGCCGAAGCCTGGGAAACTACGAGCAGTACTTC	CASSRSLGNYEQYF
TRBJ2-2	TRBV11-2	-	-	TGTGCCAGCAGCTTTGTGATAACAGGAGCGAACACCGGGGAGCTGTTTTTT	CASSFVITGANTGELFF
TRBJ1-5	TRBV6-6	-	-	TGTGCCAGCAGTTATGAGGTCCATCAGCCCCAGCATTTT	CASSYEVHQPQHF
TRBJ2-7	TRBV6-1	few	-	TGTGCCAGCAGTGAAGGGTTAGGGGCGCCCTACGAGCAGTACTTC	CASSEGLGAPYEQYF
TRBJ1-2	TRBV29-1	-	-	TGCAGCGTTGAAAGGCCCAAGGGCGGAGGTGGCTACACCTTC	CSVERPKGGGGYTF
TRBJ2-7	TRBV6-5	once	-	TGTGCCAGCTGCGCCGGGACAACCTACGAGCAGTACTTC	CASCAGTTYEQYF
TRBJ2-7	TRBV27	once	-	TGTGCCAGCAGTTTGGGGACGGGAGTTTTTTACGAGCAGTACTTC	CASSLGTGVFYEQYF
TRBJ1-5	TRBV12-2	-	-	TGTGCAAGTCGCAGGGGACAGACGGTCCAGCATTTT	CASRRGQTVQHF
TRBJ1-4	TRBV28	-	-	TGTGCCAGCAGGGGAGGACAGTTACATCAAAAACTGTTTTTT	CASRGGQLHQKLFF
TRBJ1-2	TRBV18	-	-	TGTGCCAGCTCACCAGGAGTGAACTATGGCTACACCTTC	CASSPGVNYGYTF